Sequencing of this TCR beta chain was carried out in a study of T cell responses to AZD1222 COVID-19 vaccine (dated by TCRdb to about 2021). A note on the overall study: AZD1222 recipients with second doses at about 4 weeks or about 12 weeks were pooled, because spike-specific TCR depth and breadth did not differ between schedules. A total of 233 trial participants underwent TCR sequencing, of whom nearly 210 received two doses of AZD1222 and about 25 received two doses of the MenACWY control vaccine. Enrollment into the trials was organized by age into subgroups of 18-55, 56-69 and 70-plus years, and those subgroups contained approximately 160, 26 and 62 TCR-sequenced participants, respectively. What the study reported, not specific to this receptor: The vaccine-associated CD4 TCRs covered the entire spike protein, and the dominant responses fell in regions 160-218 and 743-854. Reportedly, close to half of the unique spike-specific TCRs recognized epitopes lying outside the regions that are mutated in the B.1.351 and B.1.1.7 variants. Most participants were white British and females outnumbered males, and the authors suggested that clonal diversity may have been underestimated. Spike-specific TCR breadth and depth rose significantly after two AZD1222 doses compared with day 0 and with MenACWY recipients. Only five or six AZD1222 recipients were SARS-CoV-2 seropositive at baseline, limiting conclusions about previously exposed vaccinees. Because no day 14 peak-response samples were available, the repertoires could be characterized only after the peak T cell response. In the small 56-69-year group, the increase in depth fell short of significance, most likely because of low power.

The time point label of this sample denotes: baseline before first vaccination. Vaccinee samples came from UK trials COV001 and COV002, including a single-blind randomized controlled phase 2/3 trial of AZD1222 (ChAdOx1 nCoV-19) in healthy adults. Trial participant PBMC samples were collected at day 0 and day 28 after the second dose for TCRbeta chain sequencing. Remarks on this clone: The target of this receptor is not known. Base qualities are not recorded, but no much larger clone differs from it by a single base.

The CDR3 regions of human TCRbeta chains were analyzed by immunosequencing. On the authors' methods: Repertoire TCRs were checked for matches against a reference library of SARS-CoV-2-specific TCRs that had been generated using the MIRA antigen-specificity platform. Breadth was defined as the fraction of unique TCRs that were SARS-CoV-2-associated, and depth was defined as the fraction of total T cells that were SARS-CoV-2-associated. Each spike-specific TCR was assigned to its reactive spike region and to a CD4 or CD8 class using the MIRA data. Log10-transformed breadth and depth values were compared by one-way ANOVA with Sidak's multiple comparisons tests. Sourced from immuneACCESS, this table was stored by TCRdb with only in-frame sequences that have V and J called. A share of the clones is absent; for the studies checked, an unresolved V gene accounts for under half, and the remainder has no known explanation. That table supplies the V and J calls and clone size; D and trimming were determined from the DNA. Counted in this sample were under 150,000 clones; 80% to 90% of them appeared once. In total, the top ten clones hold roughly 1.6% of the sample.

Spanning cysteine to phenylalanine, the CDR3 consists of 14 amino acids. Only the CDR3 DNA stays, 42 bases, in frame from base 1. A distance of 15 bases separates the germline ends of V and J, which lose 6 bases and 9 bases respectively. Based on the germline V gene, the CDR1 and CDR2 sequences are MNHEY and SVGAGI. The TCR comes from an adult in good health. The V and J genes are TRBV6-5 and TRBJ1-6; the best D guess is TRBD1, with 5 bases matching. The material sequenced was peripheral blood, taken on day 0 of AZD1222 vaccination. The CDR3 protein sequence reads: CASSRQTGGSPLHF. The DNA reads TGTGCCAGCAGCCGCCAAACCGGGGGTTCACCCCTCCACTTT.